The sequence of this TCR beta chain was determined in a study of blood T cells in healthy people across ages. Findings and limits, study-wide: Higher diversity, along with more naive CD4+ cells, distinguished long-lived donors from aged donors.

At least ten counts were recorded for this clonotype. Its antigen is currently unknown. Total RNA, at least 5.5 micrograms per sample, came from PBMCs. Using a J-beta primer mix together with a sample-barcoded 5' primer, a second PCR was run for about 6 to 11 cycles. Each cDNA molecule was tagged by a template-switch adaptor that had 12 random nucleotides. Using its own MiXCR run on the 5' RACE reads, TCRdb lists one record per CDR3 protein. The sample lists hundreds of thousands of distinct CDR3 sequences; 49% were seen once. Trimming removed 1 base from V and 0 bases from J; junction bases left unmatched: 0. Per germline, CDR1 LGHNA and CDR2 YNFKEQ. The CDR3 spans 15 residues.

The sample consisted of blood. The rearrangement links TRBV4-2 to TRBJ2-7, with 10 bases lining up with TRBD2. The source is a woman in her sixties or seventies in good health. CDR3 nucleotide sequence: TGTGCCAGCAGCCAAGGACTAGCGGGCTCCTACGAGCAGTACTTC. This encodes CASSQGLAGSYEQYF.